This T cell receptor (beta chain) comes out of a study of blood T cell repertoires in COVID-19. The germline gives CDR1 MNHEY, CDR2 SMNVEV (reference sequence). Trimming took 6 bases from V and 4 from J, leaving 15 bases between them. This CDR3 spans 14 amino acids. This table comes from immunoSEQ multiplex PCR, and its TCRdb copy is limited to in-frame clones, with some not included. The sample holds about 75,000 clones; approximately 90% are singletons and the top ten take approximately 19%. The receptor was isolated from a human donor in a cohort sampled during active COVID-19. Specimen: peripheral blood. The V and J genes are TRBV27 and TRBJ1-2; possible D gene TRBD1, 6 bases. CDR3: CASSSQTGTYGYTF. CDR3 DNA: TGTGCCAGCAGCTCTCAAACAGGGACCTATGGCTACACCTTC.